One sample yielded the 12 T cell receptor beta chains listed below, sequenced in a study of cytomegalovirus exposure and HLA in healthy donors. The PCR had 60 Vbeta and 13 Jbeta primers. Data came from immunoSEQ multiplex PCR; TCRdb stores just in-frame clones and leaves some out. This table lists 150,000 to 200,000 clones. Material for sequencing was PBMCs. The source is a woman aged 55-69 years in good health and CMV-seronegative.

CDR3 loop: CASSLQGSEQYF. The CDR3 region has the DNA TGCGCCAGCAGCTTACAGGGGAGCGAGCAGTACTTC. The chain uses TRBV5-1 and TRBJ2-7, with 7 bases lining up with TRBD1. CDR3 length equals 12 residues. Germline V gene data show CDR1 as SGHRS and CDR2 as YFSETQ. V lost 2 bases and J lost 6; bases outside the gene matches: 2.

The chain recombines TRBV5-4 with TRBJ2-7; D is uncertain. With 8 bases removed from V and 5 bases from J, the gap between germline ends came to 11 bases. Germline V gene data show CDR1 as SGHNT and CDR2 as YYREEE (reference sequence). The CDR3 covers 11 residues. The CDR3 here is CASANQDEQYF. The CDR3 DNA reads TGTGCCAGTGCTAATCAGGACGAGCAGTACTTC.

This rearrangement joins TRBV7-8 to TRBJ2-7; the D gene is possibly TRBD1 (5 bases). The germline gives CDR1 SGHVS, CDR2 FQNEAQ. The ends were cut back, 6 bases at V and 7 bases at J, with 10 bases in the middle. The CDR3 totals 11 residues. Written as DNA, the CDR3 is TGTGCCAGCAGTTTAAAGGGGGAGCAGTACTTC. Translated: CASSLKGEQYF.

This sequence joins TRBV9 and TRBJ2-1; 9 bases line up with TRBD2. Trimming removed 4 bases from V and 3 bases from J; junction bases left unmatched: 8. This CDR3 has 16 amino acids. The germline V gene encodes CDR1 SGDLS and CDR2 YYNGEE. CDR3 loop: CASSPRTSAIYNEQFF. CDR3 sequence (DNA): TGTGCCAGCAGCCCCCGGACTAGCGCCATCTACAATGAGCAGTTCTTC. The whole variable domain, remainder taken from reference TRBV9 and TRBJ2-1, is DSGVTQTPKHLITATGQRVTLRCSPRSGDLSVYWYQQSLDQGLQFLIQYYNGEERAKGNILERFSAQQFPDLHSELNLSSLELGDSALYFCASSPRTSAIYNEQFFGPGTRLTVL.

V is TRBV10-3 and J is TRBJ2-5; TRBD2 aligns across 15 bases. Trimming cost V 2 bases and J 5 bases; bases outside gene matches: 6. This CDR3 is 17 amino acids long. Germline-derived CDR1 and CDR2 are ENHRY and SYGVKD. The CDR3 loop reads CAISERTSGGVRETQYF. The CDR3 DNA reads TGTGCCATCAGTGAGAGGACTAGCGGGGGGGTAAGGGAGACCCAGTACTTC.

The gene calls are TRBV10-3 and TRBJ1-1; 8 bases match TRBD1. The V and J ends lost 8 bases and 2 bases, in that order; junction bases with no gene match: 7. The CDR3 has 14 amino acids. Germline V CDR1 and CDR2: ENHRY, SYGVKD. CDR3 protein: CAISAGQANTEAFF. Written as DNA, the CDR3 is TGTGCCATCTCAGCGGGACAGGCCAACACTGAAGCTTTCTTT.

V usage is TRBV27 and J usage is TRBJ1-5; 7 nucleotides agree with TRBD1. In germline, CDR1 is MNHEY, CDR2 SMNVEV (reference sequence). The CDR3 runs 12 residues. After removal of 9 bases from V and 5 bases from J, the junction contained 4 bases not matched to a gene. DNA for the CDR3: TGTGCCAGGACAGGGTCCGATCAGCCCCAGCATTTT. Translated: CARTGSDQPQHF.

V gene TRBV18 combines with J gene TRBJ2-2; 13 bases fit TRBD2. The CDR3 length is 17 residues. Germline CDR1 and CDR2: KGHSH and LQKENI. The J segment lost 7 bases and the V segment lost 8 bases, leaving 13 bases of the junction unmatched. CDR3 sequence reads: CASADNNGLAGVGELFF. In DNA form, the CDR3 reads TGTGCCAGCGCCGATAATAATGGACTAGCGGGAGTCGGGGAGCTGTTTTTT.

The chain employs TRBV19 and TRBJ2-1, with 7 bases lining up with TRBD1. This CDR3 is 13 amino acids long. V lost 9 bases and J lost 1; bases outside the gene matches: 3. In germline, CDR1 is LNHDA, CDR2 SQIVND (reference sequence). The CDR3 DNA sequence: TGTGCCAGCAACAGGGGATCCTACAATGAGCAGTTCTTC. Its protein product is CASNRGSYNEQFF.

The V and J genes are TRBV10-2 and TRBJ1-1; D not resolved. Germline values: CDR1 WSHSY, CDR2 SAAADI. V dropped 6 bases and J dropped 1 base, with 12 bases sitting between them. The CDR3 runs 14 residues. The CDR3 region is CASRPARGNTEAFF. CDR3 DNA sequence: TGCGCCAGCAGACCGGCGAGAGGGAACACTGAAGCTTTCTTT.

The rearrangement uses TRBV9 and TRBJ2-3; tentative D call: TRBD1 (6 bases). The CDR3 totals 17 residues. Germline V lookup: CDR1 SGDLS, CDR2 YYNGEE. The ends were cut back, 6 bases at V and 4 bases at J, with 24 bases in the middle. The CDR3 DNA reads TGTGCCAGCACCAAGACCCCAGTTTTACAGGGACCAGATACGCAGTATTTT. Protein: CASTKTPVLQGPDTQYF.

In regard to this clone: The same CDR3 also results from other DNA sequences found in this sample. The V call is TRBV19, the J call TRBJ1-1; D gene unclear. Trimming cost V 1 base and J 5 bases, with 8 bases left between them. This CDR3 contains 13 residues. The V gene's germline CDR1 is LNHDA and CDR2 SQIVND (reference sequence). DNA for the CDR3: TGTGCCAGTAGTATAGTAAGAGGGACTGAAGCTTTCTTT. Translated: CASSIVRGTEAFF.